The present T cell receptor beta chain was sequenced within a study of CD8 T cells in ankylosing spondylitis. General study results and limits: Significantly higher representation of disease-linked clones was reported for matched ankylosing spondylitis synovial fluid. Ankylosing spondylitis blood appeared to carry a characteristic TCR beta motif of roughly eight highly homologous variants. A subset of motif variants has previously been described in the synovial fluid and blood of reactive arthritis.

This clonotype came up many times. Its cognate antigen is unknown. From the 5' RACE reads, TCRdb called clonotypes with MiXCR, one entry per CDR3 protein. Here the sample spans 200,000 to 300,000 distinct CDR3 sequences, roughly a tenth being singletons. The CDR3 contains 14 residues. J gave up 11 bases and V 2 bases, and 7 bases lay outside the gene matches. The germline V gene has CDR1 SGHAT and CDR2 FQNNGV. This rearrangement joins TRBV11-2 to TRBJ2-4; 9 nucleotides line up with TRBD2. This receptor was taken from a male donor with ankylosing spondylitis or in good health (not recorded which). What was sequenced was blood, either unsorted or a sorted T cell fraction (not recorded which). The CDR3 DNA reads as TGTGCCAGCAGCTTAAGTAGCGGGGGTGCCTTTCAGTACTTC. Protein product: CASSLSSGGAFQYF.